The next 24 T cell receptor beta chains were all read from a single sample in a study of blood T cell repertoires in COVID-19. Clones were sequenced by immunoSEQ multiplex PCR, and TCRdb holds only the in-frame ones, with some missing. Of about 240,000 clones listed, 75% to 85% are singletons. Sequenced sample: peripheral blood. Receptor source: a woman aged 60-75 years with active or convalescent COVID-19.

The chain uses TRBV21-1 and TRBJ2-7; the table's D call TRBD1 went unverified against the DNA. TRBV21-1 corresponds to a pseudogene. The CDR3 has 14 residues. CDR3 DNA: TGTGCCAGCAGCAAAGTGAACACCTGCTACGAGCAGTACTTC. It codes for CASSKVNTCYEQYF.

The chain has TRBV20-1 and TRBJ1-2; D not certain. Trimming pared 3 bases from V and 6 bases from J, leaving 14 bases between. Germline CDR1 and CDR2: DFQATT and SNEGSKA (reference sequence). CDR3 length equals 13 residues. The CDR3 DNA follows: TGCAGTGCTAGTACCATGGAGGATAATGGCTACACCTTC. Amino acid sequence: CSASTMEDNGYTF.

This chain links TRBV5-4 with TRBJ2-5; a possible D gene is TRBD2 (6 bases). The germline V gene has CDR1 SGHNT and CDR2 YYREEE (reference sequence). Trimming stripped 7 bases from V and 5 bases from J, with 15 bases between. The CDR3 runs 13 residues. The CDR3 region is CASQPRLGETQYF. The CDR3 nucleotides are TGTGCCAGCCAACCCAGACTAGGGGAGACCCAGTACTTC.

This clone was seen only once. V is TRBV6-1 and J is TRBJ2-4; D ambiguous. The V gene lost 0 bases and the J gene lost 1 base, with 13 bases spanning the gap. Per germline, CDR1 MNHNS and CDR2 SASEGT. This CDR3 contains 17 residues. The CDR3 loop is CASSEAVLLGAKNIQYF. As DNA, the CDR3 is TGTGCCAGCAGTGAAGCGGTACTACTTGGGGCCAAAAACATTCAGTACTTC.

The chain links TRBV7-2 to TRBJ1-6, with D uncertain. CDR1 and CDR2 (germline): SGHTA, FQGNSA. CDR3 length: 14 amino acids. Trimming shortened V by 4 bases and J by 8 bases, and 12 bases separated the two germline ends. Written as DNA, the CDR3 is TGTGCCAGCAGCTCGTCAATAGCAGATTCACCCCTCCACTTT. It specifies CASSSSIADSPLHF.

V and J are TRBV2 and TRBJ2-7; D uncertain. The CDR3 extends over 11 amino acids. V was trimmed by 3 bases and J by 10 bases, leaving 10 bases between them. The germline gives CDR1 SNHLY, CDR2 FYNNEI. CDR3 in DNA: TGTGCCAGCAGTGAGTTCGCAAGCCAGTACTTC. Amino acids: CASSEFASQYF.

This clone was counted only a few times. The rearrangement uses TRBV9 and TRBJ2-5; D call uncertain. This CDR3 is 14 amino acids long. The V gene lost 0 bases and the J gene lost 1 base, with 7 bases spanning the gap. Germline CDR1 reads SGDLS; CDR2 reads YYNGEE. Written as DNA, the CDR3 is TGTGCCAGCAGCGTAGACGGCGGCCAAGAGACCCAGTACTTC. Its protein product is CASSVDGGQETQYF.

The chain combines TRBV7-2 with TRBJ2-1; 9 positions agree with TRBD1. The CDR3 is 15 residues long. Germline assignment: CDR1 SGHTA and CDR2 FQGNSA. V gave up 3 bases and J gave up 0 bases; unmatched junction bases: 0. CDR3 nucleotide sequence: TGTGCCAGCAGCTTGGACAGGGGCTCCTACAATGAGCAGTTCTTC. Translating gives CASSLDRGSYNEQFF.

This chain links TRBV10-3 with TRBJ2-6; 7 bases agree with TRBD2. With V trimmed by 8 bases and J by 0 bases, 10 bases remained unmatched. Germline V lookup: CDR1 ENHRY, CDR2 SYGVKD. The CDR3 has 17 amino acids. The CDR3: CAISVSGDSSGANVLTF. CDR3 DNA sequence: TGTGCCATCTCGGTGAGCGGGGATAGCTCTGGGGCCAACGTCCTGACTTTC.

This clone was seen only once. The V call is TRBV9, the J call TRBJ1-5; 7 bases map to TRBD1. CDR1 SGDLS and CDR2 YYNGEE come from the germline V gene. The V and J ends lost 5 bases and 5 bases, in that order; junction bases with no gene match: 4. CDR3 length: 13 residues. CDR3 region: CASSFTGDQPQHF. CDR3 DNA: TGTGCCAGCAGTTTTACAGGGGATCAGCCCCAGCATTTT.

The V gene is TRBV6-5, the J gene TRBJ1-6; TRBD1 aligns across 9 bases. This CDR3 spans 15 amino acids. Germline V CDR1 and CDR2: MNHEY, SVGAGI. V lost 5 bases, J lost 7 bases, and 6 bases stayed unmatched. CDR3 protein: CASSRTGGGNSPLHF. CDR3 coding DNA: TGTGCCAGCAGTCGAACAGGGGGCGGGAATTCACCCCTCCACTTT.

There are a few counts of this clone. In nucleotides, the CDR3 is TGTGCCAGCAGTTCCCCCAGGGCCACTGAAGCTTTCTTT. Translation gives CASSSPRATEAFF. The V call is TRBV6-5, the J call TRBJ1-1; D may be TRBD1 (5 bases). The CDR3 consists of 13 residues. Germline CDR1 and CDR2: MNHEY and SVGAGI. V lost 4 bases to trimming and J lost 4 bases, with 10 bases between them.

The V gene is TRBV9, the J gene TRBJ2-7; 11 bases fit TRBD1. Germline V gives CDR1 SGDLS, CDR2 YYNGEE. V gave up 4 bases and J gave up 3 bases; unmatched junction bases: 9. CDR3 length equals 16 residues. CDR3 amino acids: CASSPRIGTGGYEQYF. The CDR3 coding sequence is TGTGCCAGCAGCCCCCGGATAGGGACAGGGGGCTACGAGCAGTACTTC.

The V call is TRBV30, the J call TRBJ2-7; a weak D match, TRBD2 (7 bases). The V gene's germline CDR1 is GTSNPN and CDR2 SVGIG (reference sequence). V dropped 0 bases and J dropped 12 bases, with 18 bases sitting between them. This CDR3 region has 13 residues. The CDR3 loop is CAWSVIKGGGPYF. The CDR3 nucleotides read TGTGCCTGGAGTGTAATAAAGGGGGGGGGACCGTACTTC. Supplemented by reference TRBV30 and TRBJ2-7, the full variable domain reads SQTIHQWPATLVQPVGSPLSLECTVEGTSNPNLYWYRQAAGRGLQLLFYSVGIGQISSEVPQNLSASRPQDRQFILSSKKLLLSDSGFYLCAWSVIKGGGPYFGPGTRLTVT.

The V call is TRBV11-3, the J call TRBJ2-3, with 9 bases fitting TRBD2. Unmatched junction bases numbered 5, after V lost 5 bases and J lost 8 bases. Germline CDR1 reads SGHNT; CDR2 reads YENEEA. This CDR3 is 13 amino acids long. The CDR3 loop reads CASSVTSGGTQYF. As DNA, the CDR3 is TGTGCCAGCAGCGTGACTAGCGGCGGTACGCAGTATTTT.

V usage is TRBV7-2 and J usage is TRBJ2-4, with D possibly TRBD1 on 6 matching bases. V was shortened by 5 bases and J by 3 bases, with 11 bases between the two germline ends. Germline V gene sequence: CDR1 SGHTA, CDR2 FQGNSA. The CDR3 sequence is 14 residues long. CDR3 in DNA: TGTGCCAGCAGCCATTGGACAGACAAAAACATTCAGTACTTC. Translated, it gives CASSHWTDKNIQYF.

The V and J genes are TRBV5-4 and TRBJ2-1; D gene unclear. Germline V CDR1 and CDR2: SGHNT, YYREEE (reference sequence). Trimming took off 5 bases at V and 0 bases at J, with 15 bases between the two ends. The CDR3 is made up of 16 amino acids. The CDR3 DNA reads as TGTGCCAGCAGGCTCTTCGGTGCCCGCTCCTACAATGAGCAGTTCTTC. This gives the protein CASRLFGARSYNEQFF.

The rearrangement links TRBV5-1 to TRBJ1-2, with D unclear. Germline V gene data show CDR1 as SGHRS and CDR2 as YFSETQ. The CDR3 covers 12 residues. V gave up 0 bases and J gave up 5 bases, with 5 bases separating them. CDR3 sequence (DNA): TGCGCCAGCAGCTTGGATCAGTATGGCTACACCTTC. Protein sequence: CASSLDQYGYTF. Full variable domain (outside the CDR3, taken from reference TRBV5-1 and TRBJ1-2): KAGVTQTPRYLIKTRGQQVTLSCSPISGHRSVSWYQQTPGQGLQFLFEYFSETQRNKGNFPGRFSGRQFSNSRSEMNVSTLELGDSALYLCASSLDQYGYTFGSGTRLTVV.

The chain combines TRBV6-5 with TRBJ1-3; 10 bases are shared with TRBD1. V lost 6 bases to trimming and J lost 4 bases; unmatched junction nucleotides: 6. The germline V gene encodes CDR1 MNHEY and CDR2 SVGAGI. The CDR3 has 15 residues. The CDR3 DNA follows: TGTGCCAGCAGCTGGGACAGGGGCATAGGAAACACCATATATTTT. It specifies CASSWDRGIGNTIYF.

This rearrangement joins TRBV18 to TRBJ1-1, with D possibly being TRBD1 (5 bases). Germline CDR1 and CDR2: KGHSH and LQKENI. Between the trimmed V and J ends, which lost 2 bases and 4 bases, there was a span of 8 bases. The CDR3 contains 13 residues. The CDR3 DNA reads as TGTGCCAGCTCACCATCGGGGGTCACTGAAGCTTTCTTT. Protein product: CASSPSGVTEAFF.

This clone has just one count. The chain joins TRBV6-6 to TRBJ2-3; TRBD2 agrees at 14 bases. This CDR3 spans 16 amino acids. The J segment lost 6 bases and the V segment lost 5 bases, leaving 7 bases of the junction unmatched. Looked up from germline, CDR1 is MNHNY and CDR2 is SVGAGI (reference sequence). The CDR3 loop is CASSPGTSGSGDTQYF. As DNA, the CDR3 is TGTGCCAGCAGTCCGGGGACTAGCGGGAGTGGGGATACGCAGTATTTT.

This chain's CDR3 is CASSPTPQGNNQPQHF. In DNA form, the CDR3 reads TGTGCCAGCTCACCAACACCACAGGGAAACAATCAGCCCCAGCATTTT. The genes are TRBV18 and TRBJ1-5, with a weak D call TRBD1 (6 bases). Deletions cut 2 bases from V and 3 bases from J, with 14 bases between. Germline V gene lookup returns CDR1 KGHSH and CDR2 LQKENI. CDR3 length: 16 residues.

The chain links TRBV5-6 to TRBJ2-7; D uncertain. Trimming removed 3 bases from V and 7 bases from J, with 8 bases in between. This CDR3 is 11 amino acids long. The germline CDR1 and CDR2 sequences are SGHDT and YYEEEE. CDR3 sequence reads: CASSSLVEQYF. CDR3 sequence (DNA): TGTGCCAGCAGCTCGTTAGTAGAGCAGTACTTC.

This clone came up once. CDR3 DNA: TGTGCCAGTCAAACAGGGGTGGCGACTGAAGCTTTCTTT. Amino acids: CASQTGVATEAFF. This chain connects TRBV19 to TRBJ1-1; 7 nucleotides agree with TRBD1. The CDR3 consists of 13 residues. CDR1 is LNHDA, CDR2 SQIVND, per germline (reference sequence). Trimming cost V 8 bases and J 5 bases; bases outside gene matches: 8. The full variable domain, with the rest looked up from reference TRBV19 and TRBJ1-1, is DGGITQSPKYLFRKEGQNVTLSCEQNLNHDAMYWYRQDPGQGLRLIYYSQIVNDFQKGDIAEGYSVSREKKESFPLTVTSAQKNPTAFYLCASQTGVATEAFFGQGTRLTVV.